One and the same sample provided the 11 T cell receptor beta chains below, sequenced in a study of cytomegalovirus exposure and HLA in healthy donors. The repertoire was sequenced with immunoSEQ multiplex PCR; TCRdb's copy has only in-frame clones and lacks some. The sample holds 130,000 to 150,000 clones, approximately 89% seen once. The specimen was PBMCs. These receptor sequences come from a woman between 18 and 29 years old in good health and CMV-seropositive.

This clone has more than one count but fewer than ten. DNA of the CDR3: TGTGCCAGCAGCTTGTTCGGGAATGAAGCTTTCTTT. As protein: CASSLFGNEAFF. The chain has TRBV5-5 and TRBJ1-1; D unresolved. CDR3 length equals 12 residues. V gave up 1 base and J gave up 7 bases, with 8 bases separating them. Germline lookup yields CDR1 SGHKS and CDR2 YYEKEE (reference sequence).

This chain connects TRBV7-8 to TRBJ2-7; no clear D. Germline V CDR1 and CDR2: SGHVS, FQNEAQ. This CDR3 spans 14 amino acids. Trimming removed 1 base from V and 0 bases from J, with 7 bases in between. As DNA, the CDR3 is TGTGCCAGCAGCTTAGGTCCAGGCTCCTACGAGCAGTACTTC. It encodes CASSLGPGSYEQYF.

The chain has TRBV4-3 and TRBJ2-6; tentative D call: TRBD1 (6 bases). V shed 1 base and J shed 0 bases, with 19 bases lying between them. This CDR3 region has 20 residues. CDR1 is LGHNA and CDR2 is YSLEER in the germline V gene. CDR3: CASSQVHSTGRSSGANVLTF. The CDR3 bases are TGCGCCAGCAGCCAAGTTCATAGTACAGGGCGTAGCTCTGGGGCCAACGTCCTGACTTTC.

CDR3 protein: CASSQDGPRTLSYNEQFF. The CDR3, as DNA: TGCGCCAGCAGCCAAGATGGGCCCCGCACCCTCTCCTACAATGAGCAGTTCTTC. The rearrangement uses TRBV4-1 and TRBJ2-1; D is uncertain. Germline CDR1 is MGHRA and CDR2 is YSYEKL. The germline V and J ends were trimmed by 0 bases and 0 bases, with 15 bases remaining between them. CDR3 size: 18 residues.

V is TRBV29-1 and J is TRBJ2-1; 8 nucleotides agree with TRBD2. This CDR3 contains 15 residues. CDR1 SQVTM and CDR2 ANQGSEA come from the germline V gene. V lost 3 bases and J lost 2; bases outside the gene matches: 6. The CDR3 spells CSVETPRGAYNEQFF. The CDR3 DNA reads as TGCAGCGTTGAGACACCGCGGGGGGCCTACAATGAGCAGTTCTTC.

The chain is built from TRBV6-4 and TRBJ2-1, with 7 nucleotides matching TRBD2. V was clipped by 0 bases and J by 3 bases; unmatched bases: 5. The germline V gene has CDR1 MRHNA and CDR2 SNTAGT. This CDR3 spans 16 amino acids. CDR3 residues: CASSDSAGGDYNEQFF. For the CDR3, the DNA is TGTGCCAGCAGTGACTCGGCTGGGGGGGACTACAATGAGCAGTTCTTC.

This clone appeared a single time. The rearrangement uses TRBV9 and TRBJ2-7, with TRBD2 matching over 9 bases. V shed 4 bases, J shed 2 bases, and the junction held 7 bases outside the gene matches. CDR3 size: 15 residues. From germline, CDR1 is SGDLS and CDR2 YYNGEE. CDR3 sequence: CASSPSGGGAYEQYF. In DNA form, the CDR3 reads TGTGCCAGCAGCCCGTCGGGCGGGGGGGCCTACGAGCAGTACTTC.

The rearrangement uses TRBV27 and TRBJ2-1, with 8 bases lining up with TRBD1. With V trimmed by 0 bases and J by 8 bases, 6 bases remained unmatched. The length of the CDR3 is 15 residues. Germline CDR1 MNHEY, CDR2 SMNVEV (reference sequence). CDR3 in amino acids: CASSLSFRGQDEQFF. The CDR3 nucleotides read TGTGCCAGCAGTTTATCCTTCAGGGGGCAGGATGAGCAGTTCTTC.

The rearrangement uses TRBV6-5 and TRBJ1-2; a possible D gene is TRBD1 (5 bases). Trimming pared 0 bases from V and 6 bases from J, leaving 14 bases between. The CDR3 spans 15 residues. Germline lookup yields CDR1 MNHEY and CDR2 SVGAGI. This chain's CDR3 is CASSYSEGRNNGYTF. The CDR3 coding sequence is TGTGCCAGCAGTTACTCGGAGGGGAGGAACAATGGCTACACCTTC.

The rearrangement joins TRBV18 to TRBJ2-7, with 8 bases identical to TRBD1. The CDR3 totals 16 residues. Germline values: CDR1 KGHSH, CDR2 LQKENI. V shed 1 base, J shed 2 bases, and the junction held 7 bases outside the gene matches. CDR3 region: CASSPQAGGYTYEQYF. Here the CDR3 DNA reads TGTGCCAGCTCACCACAGGCAGGGGGCTACACCTACGAGCAGTACTTC. The full variable domain, in which reference TRBV18 and TRBJ2-7 provide the parts outside the CDR3, is NAGVMQNPRHLVRRRGQEARLRCSPMKGHSHVYWYRQLPEEGLKFMVYLQKENIIDESGMPKERFSAEFPKEGPSILRIQQVVRGDSAAYFCASSPQAGGYTYEQYFGPGTRLTVT.

This chain joins TRBV6-1 and TRBJ1-1; TRBD1 is a possible D gene (6 bases). Germline-derived CDR1 and CDR2 are MNHNS and SASEGT. V lost 0 bases, J lost 5 bases, and 13 bases lay in between. The length of the CDR3 is 15 residues. Written as DNA, the CDR3 is TGTGCCAGCAGTGAAGCGTGGGGGGGCCGGACTGAAGCTTTCTTT. Translation gives CASSEAWGGRTEAFF.